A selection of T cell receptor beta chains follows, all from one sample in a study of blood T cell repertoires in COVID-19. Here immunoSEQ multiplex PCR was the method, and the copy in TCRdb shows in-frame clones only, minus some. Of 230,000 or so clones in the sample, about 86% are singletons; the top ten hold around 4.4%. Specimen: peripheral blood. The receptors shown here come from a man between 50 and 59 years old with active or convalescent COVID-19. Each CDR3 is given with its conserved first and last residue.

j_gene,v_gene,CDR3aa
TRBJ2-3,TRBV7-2,CASSLVGAVSTDTQYF
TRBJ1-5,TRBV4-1,CASSQAQYSNQPQHF
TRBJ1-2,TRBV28,CASSSTGTVNSF
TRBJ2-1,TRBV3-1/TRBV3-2,CASSQLWLAGNNEQFF
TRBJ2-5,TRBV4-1,CASSSPGLLQETQYF
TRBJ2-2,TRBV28,CASRGLPGGELFF
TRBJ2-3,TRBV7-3,CASSSGLAVDTQYF
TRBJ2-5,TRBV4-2,CASSQVGVAGGETQYF
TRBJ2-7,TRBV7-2,CASSFDSYSYEQYF
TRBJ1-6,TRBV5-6,CASSYDWSSYNSPLHF
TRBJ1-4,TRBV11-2,CASSRQGDEKLFF
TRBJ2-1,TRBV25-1,CASSGGLGAYEQFF
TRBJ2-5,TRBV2,CASSEGPGQGETQYF
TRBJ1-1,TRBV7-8,CASSLRERSEAFF
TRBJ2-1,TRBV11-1,CASSQEQGDRGNEQFF
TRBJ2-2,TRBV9,CASSVSGTGELFF
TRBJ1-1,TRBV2,CASSDRGRGNTEAFF
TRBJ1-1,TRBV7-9,CASSLVAGARTEAFF
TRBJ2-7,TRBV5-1,CASSGGGARNEQYF
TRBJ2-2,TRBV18,CASSPLRLADNTGELFF
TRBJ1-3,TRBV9,CASSAGSSGNTIYF
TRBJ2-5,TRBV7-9,CASSAGGGQETQYF
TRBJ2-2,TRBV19,CASLRLAERPGAGELFF
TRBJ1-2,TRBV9,CASSVGLHLLGGATYGYTF
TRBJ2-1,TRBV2,CASRDRAYNEQFF
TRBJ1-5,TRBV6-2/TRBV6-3,CASSYSPTGNGNQPQHF